This entry is about one T cell receptor (beta chain). The sample comes from a study of blood T cell repertoires in COVID-19. About the research overall: T cells, B-cell-depleted T cells, or PBMCs supplied cDNA or gDNA.

In the source study's methods: Nucleated cell counts were estimated from reference gene primer amplification. TCRdb's copy holds only in-frame clones and misses some; the assay was immunoSEQ multiplex PCR. For V, J and clone size, that table is used; D and trimming come from the DNA. The sample shows about 79,000 clones, 75% to 90% of them seen only once. Germline CDR1 and CDR2: MNHGY and SAAAGT. The germline V and J ends were trimmed by 7 bases and 4 bases, with 16 bases remaining between them. This CDR3 spans 14 amino acids. The chain recombines TRBV6-8 with TRBJ2-5; possible D gene TRBD1, 6 bases. Sequenced input: peripheral blood. The receptor was derived from a man in his 70s with active or convalescent COVID-19. CDR3 in DNA: TGTGCCAGCATCCCTCCCCGGACAGCAGAGACCCAGTACTTC. It translates to CASIPPRTAETQYF.